This T cell receptor beta chain was recovered during a study of CXCR3 chemokines and chemotherapy response in bladder cancer. There are 16 residues in the CDR3. Losses at the gene ends were 2 bases for V and 7 bases for J; bases not matched to a gene: 12. The germline gives CDR1 SNHLY, CDR2 FYNNEI. This clonotype was observed a few times. TCRdb processed the PCR reads anew with MiXCR; each CDR3 protein has one entry. Here the sample spans over a thousand distinct CDR3 sequences, roughly a sixth being singletons. Sample collection occurred from a patient whose treatment included neoadjuvant chemotherapy. This rearrangement joins TRBV2 to TRBJ1-2, with 8 bases that match TRBD1. The receptor's source is a human donor with bladder cancer that responded to neoadjuvant chemotherapy. The DNA for the CDR3 is TGTGCCAGCAGTGAATTCGTCGGGGGACAGGTCGGTGGCTACACCTTC. Encoded protein: CASSEFVGGQVGGYTF.